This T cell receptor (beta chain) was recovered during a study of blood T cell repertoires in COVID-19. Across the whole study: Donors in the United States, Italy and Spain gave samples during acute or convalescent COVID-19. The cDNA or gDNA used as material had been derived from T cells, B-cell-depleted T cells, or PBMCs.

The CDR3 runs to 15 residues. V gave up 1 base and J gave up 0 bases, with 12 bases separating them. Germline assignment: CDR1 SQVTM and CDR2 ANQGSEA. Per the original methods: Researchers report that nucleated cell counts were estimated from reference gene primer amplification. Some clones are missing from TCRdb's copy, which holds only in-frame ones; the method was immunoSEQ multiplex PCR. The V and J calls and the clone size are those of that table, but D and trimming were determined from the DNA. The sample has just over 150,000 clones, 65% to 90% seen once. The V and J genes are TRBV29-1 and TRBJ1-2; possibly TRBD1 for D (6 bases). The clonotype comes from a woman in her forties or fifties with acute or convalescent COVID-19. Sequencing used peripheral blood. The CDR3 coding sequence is TGCAGCGTTGAAGGACAGGCCGACACTAACTATGGCTACACCTTC. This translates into CSVEGQADTNYGYTF. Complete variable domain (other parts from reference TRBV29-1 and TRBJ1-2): SAVISQKPSRDICQRGTSLTIQCQVDSQVTMMFWYRQQPGQSLTLIATANQGSEATYESGFVIDKFPISRPNLTFSTLTVSNMSPEDSSIYLCSVEGQADTNYGYTFGSGTRLTVV.